The clone carrying this T cell receptor beta chain showed up just a few times. This record comes from a study of blood T cell repertoires in COVID-19. The CDR3 has 16 amino acids. The trim removed 0 bases at V and 7 bases at J, leaving 11 bases unmatched. Germline V gene data show CDR1 as SGHVS and CDR2 as FQNEAQ. Under the authors' procedure: Nucleated cell counts were estimated from reference gene primer amplification. The method was immunoSEQ multiplex PCR; TCRdb's version includes in-frame clones alone and lacks a portion of them. V and J calls and clone size are copied from that table; D and trimming were computed from the DNA. Of roughly 180,000 clones in the sample, approximately 82% are singletons; the top ten hold about a sixth.

Specimen: PBMCs or T cells enriched from blood (not recorded which). This clonotype originated in a man in his sixties who had recovered from COVID-19. The chain couples TRBV7-8 to TRBJ1-2, with TRBD1 matching over 7 bases. The chain's CDR3 is CASSLAVFEGAAGYTF. The CDR3 DNA sequence: TGTGCCAGCAGCTTAGCCGTATTTGAGGGGGCCGCTGGCTACACCTTC.